One and the same sample provided the 2 T cell receptor beta chains below, sequenced in a study of tumor-infiltrating lymphocytes in primary liver carcinoma. RNA and DNA were co-extracted from roughly 20-30 mg of unsorted bulk tissue. Production of TCR beta cDNA used approximately 0.45 ug total RNA together with a constant-region primer. Libraries covering TCR beta were generated through three nested multiplex PCR rounds (using a slightly modified ARM-PCR). It was with TRBV1-TRBV30 forward primers and a C-beta reverse primer that the first two PCR rounds were run, at approximately 9 cycles each. One entry per CDR3 protein, called by TCRdb with MiXCR from the multiplex PCR reads. This sample has roughly 100,000 distinct CDR3 sequences, with about four fifths found just once. The sample consisted of liver tumor tissue from sampling region 3. Noted subset: tumor region T3, left-lateral pole. The source of these receptors is a middle-aged man with primary liver carcinoma and hepatitis B virus infection.

As to this clonotype: Since no conserved phenylalanine or tryptophan closes the CDR3, a read error is the likely cause. V is TRBV6-5 and J is TRBJ1-5; D is possibly TRBD1 (6 bases). The germline V gene has CDR1 MNHEY and CDR2 SVGAGI. The CDR3 has 14 amino acids. The CDR3: CVSSYRESNQPQHL. The CDR3 nucleotides read TGTGTCAGCAGTTACAGGGAAAGCAATCAGCCCCAGCATTTA.

As concerns this clonotype: Compared with germline, one end of the junction differs, possibly owing to a read error. V usage is TRBV18 and J usage is TRBJ2-3; D is possibly TRBD2 (5 bases). This CDR3 has 13 amino acids. Germline-derived CDR1 and CDR2 are KGHSH and LQKENI. The chain's CDR3 is CASSAASTDMQYF. The CDR3 coding sequence is TGTGCCAGCTCAGCAGCTAGCACAGATATGCAGTATTTT.